These 5 T cell receptor beta chains came from one sample sequenced in a study of T cells after posttransplantation cyclophosphamide. Method: immunoSEQ multiplex PCR; TCRdb's copy keeps in-frame clones and lacks some. The sample gives 12,000 or so clones, none seen only once, and the top ten clones hold 7.3%. Sequenced sample: PBMCs. These TCRs come from a woman in her thirties or forties in good health, CMV-negative, and a related stem cell transplant donor.

Ten or more counts support this clone. The chain links TRBV2 to TRBJ2-1; the match to TRBD2 covers 11 bases. CDR3 length equals 19 residues. The J segment lost 0 bases and the V segment lost 6 bases, leaving 13 bases of the junction unmatched. CDR1 is SNHLY, CDR2 FYNNEI, per germline. The CDR3 region has the DNA TGTGCCAGCAGCCCAAGACTAGCGGGGCCCAACTACTCCTACAATGAGCAGTTCTTC. It translates to CASSPRLAGPNYSYNEQFF.

This CDR3 reads CASSQGHTGGYYEQYF. In DNA form, the CDR3 reads TGTGCCAGCAGCCAAGGCCACACAGGGGGGTACTACGAGCAGTACTTC. The rearrangement uses TRBV4-2 and TRBJ2-7; 8 bases line up with TRBD1. The V gene end was trimmed by 1 base and the J gene end by 3 bases; junction bases not matched to a gene: 8. This CDR3 has 16 amino acids. CDR1 and CDR2 (germline): LGHNA, YNFKEQ.

This clone has just a few counts. This chain links TRBV30 with TRBJ1-6; D perhaps matches TRBD1 (6 bases). The CDR3 extends over 13 amino acids. Germline-derived CDR1 and CDR2 are GTSNPN and SVGIG (reference sequence). Trimming shortened V by 2 bases and J by 7 bases, and 9 bases separated the two germline ends. The CDR3 region has the DNA TGTGCCTGGAGTCGCCAGGGGAATTCACCCCTCCACTTT. Translation: CAWSRQGNSPLHF.

This clone was detected many times. The genes are TRBV7-8 and TRBJ1-2; maybe TRBD1 (6 bases). The germline V and J ends were trimmed by 1 base and 6 bases, with 21 bases remaining between them. The germline CDR1 and CDR2 sequences are SGHVS and FQNEAQ. This CDR3 is built from 17 residues. The CDR3 DNA sequence: TGTGCCAGCAGCTTAGGGCCGGCGACAGGACCTCTTAATGGCTACACCTTC. Translated, it gives CASSLGPATGPLNGYTF.

This clone was counted many times. The chain employs TRBV6-6 and TRBJ1-1; D ambiguous. The CDR3 covers 14 residues. Germline V gives CDR1 MNHNY, CDR2 SVGAGI (reference sequence). V gave up 5 bases and J gave up 1 base, with 11 bases separating them. CDR3 amino acids: CASSSAGENTEAFF. As DNA, the CDR3 is TGTGCCAGCAGTAGTGCAGGAGAGAACACTGAAGCTTTCTTT.